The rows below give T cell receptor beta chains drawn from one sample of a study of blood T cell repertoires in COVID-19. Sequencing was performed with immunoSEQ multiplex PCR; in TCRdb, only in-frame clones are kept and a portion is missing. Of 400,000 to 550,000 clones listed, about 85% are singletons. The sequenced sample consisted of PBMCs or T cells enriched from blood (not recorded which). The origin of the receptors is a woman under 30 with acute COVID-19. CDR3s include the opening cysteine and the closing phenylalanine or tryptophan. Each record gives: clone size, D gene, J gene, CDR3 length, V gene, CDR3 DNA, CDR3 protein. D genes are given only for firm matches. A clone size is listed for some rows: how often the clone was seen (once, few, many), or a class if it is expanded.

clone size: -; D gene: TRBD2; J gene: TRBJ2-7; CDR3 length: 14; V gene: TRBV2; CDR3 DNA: TGTGCCAGCAGTAACTGGGGGGGTAAAAACGAGCAGTACTTC; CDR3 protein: CASSNWGGKNEQYF
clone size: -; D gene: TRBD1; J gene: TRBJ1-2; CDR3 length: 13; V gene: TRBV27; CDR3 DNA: TGTGCCAGGTTAGGGGGCAGGGGGTATGGCTACACCTTC; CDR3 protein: CARLGGRGYGYTF
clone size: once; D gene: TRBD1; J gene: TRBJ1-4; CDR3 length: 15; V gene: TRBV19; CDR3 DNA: TGTGCCAGTAGTGTTACAGGGGAAGTTAATGAAAAACTGTTTTTT; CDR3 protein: CASSVTGEVNEKLFF
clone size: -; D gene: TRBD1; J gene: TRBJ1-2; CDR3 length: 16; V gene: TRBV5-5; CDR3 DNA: TGTGCCAGCAGCTCCCCGACAGGGGGCATCGACTATGGCTACACCTTC; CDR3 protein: CASSSPTGGIDYGYTF
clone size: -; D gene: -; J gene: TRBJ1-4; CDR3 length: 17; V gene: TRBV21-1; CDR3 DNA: TGTGCCAGCAGAAAAAGAGGGCGCGGAGGGACTAGTGAAAAACTGTTTTTT; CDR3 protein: CASRKRGRGGTSEKLFF
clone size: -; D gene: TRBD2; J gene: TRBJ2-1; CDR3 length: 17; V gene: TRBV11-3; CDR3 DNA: TGTGCCAGCAGCTGGAGCGGGGGGATACTACAGCTCAATGAGCAGTTCTTC; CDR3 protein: CASSWSGGILQLNEQFF
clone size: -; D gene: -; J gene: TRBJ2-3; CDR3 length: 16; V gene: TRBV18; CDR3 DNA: TGTGCCAGCTCGCGCCGGGACATGGTTTTGGCAGATACGCAGTATTTT; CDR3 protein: CASSRRDMVLADTQYF
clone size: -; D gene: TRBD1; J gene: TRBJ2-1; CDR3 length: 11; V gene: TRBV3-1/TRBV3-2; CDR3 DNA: TGTGCCAGCGCCGCAGGGGGTGAGCAGTTCTTC; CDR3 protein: CASAAGGEQFF
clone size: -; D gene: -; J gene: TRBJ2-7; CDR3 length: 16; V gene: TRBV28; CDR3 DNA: TGTGCCACCAAGGGGCCCAGGGTACGGGCCACCTACGAGCAGTACTTC; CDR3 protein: CATKGPRVRATYEQYF
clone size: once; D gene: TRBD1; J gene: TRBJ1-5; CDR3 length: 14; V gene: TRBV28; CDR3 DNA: TGTGCCAGCCATGGGACAGAGACCTATCAGCCCCAGCATTTT; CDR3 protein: CASHGTETYQPQHF
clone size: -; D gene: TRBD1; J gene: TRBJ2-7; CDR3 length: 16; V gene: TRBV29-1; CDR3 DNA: TGCAGCGTGATCGTCCCGGGACAGGGTGCCGGCTACGAGCAGTACTTC; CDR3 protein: CSVIVPGQGAGYEQYF
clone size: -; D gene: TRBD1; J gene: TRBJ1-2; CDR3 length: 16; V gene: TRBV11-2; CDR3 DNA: TGTGCCAGCAGCTCCGGACAGGGGAAATGGGTCTATGGCTACACCTTC; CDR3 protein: CASSSGQGKWVYGYTF
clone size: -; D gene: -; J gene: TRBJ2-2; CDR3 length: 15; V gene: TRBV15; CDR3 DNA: TGTGCCACCAGCATCGGTCTCGCGAACACCGGGGAGCTGTTTTTT; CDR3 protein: CATSIGLANTGELFF
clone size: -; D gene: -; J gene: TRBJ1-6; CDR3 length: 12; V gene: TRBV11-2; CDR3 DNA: TGTGCCAGCAGCGGACTCCCTTCGACCCTCCACTTT; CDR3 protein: CASSGLPSTLHF
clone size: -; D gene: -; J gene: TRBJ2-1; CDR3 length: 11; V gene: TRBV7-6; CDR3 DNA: TGTGCCAGCAGCAACAGGGATGAGCAGTTCTTC; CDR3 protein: CASSNRDEQFF
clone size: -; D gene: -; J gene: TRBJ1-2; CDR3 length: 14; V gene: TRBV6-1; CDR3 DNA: TGTGCCAGCAGTGATTTGCAGGAAAACTATGGCTACACCTTC; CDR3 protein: CASSDLQENYGYTF
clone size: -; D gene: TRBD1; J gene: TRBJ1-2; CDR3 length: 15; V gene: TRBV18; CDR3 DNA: TGTGCCAGCTCACCTTACCCGACAGGGGACTATGGCTACACCTTC; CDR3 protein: CASSPYPTGDYGYTF
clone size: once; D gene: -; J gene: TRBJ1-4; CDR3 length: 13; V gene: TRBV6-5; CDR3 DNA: TGTGCCAGCAGTTGGACTGGCGGGGAAAAACTGTTTTTT; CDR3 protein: CASSWTGGEKLFF
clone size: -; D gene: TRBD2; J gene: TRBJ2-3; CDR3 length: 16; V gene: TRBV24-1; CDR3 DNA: TGTGCCACCAGTGAAACTAGCGGGAGAGTCGTAGATACGCAGTATTTT; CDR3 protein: CATSETSGRVVDTQYF
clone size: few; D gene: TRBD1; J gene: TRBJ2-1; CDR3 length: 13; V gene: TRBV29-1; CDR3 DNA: TGCAGCGTAGACAGGGAGTCTAACAATGAGCAGTTCTTC; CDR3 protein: CSVDRESNNEQFF
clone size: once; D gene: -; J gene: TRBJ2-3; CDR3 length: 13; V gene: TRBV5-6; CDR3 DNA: TGTGCCAGCAGTTCCACTGAGGCAGATACGCAGTATTTT; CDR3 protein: CASSSTEADTQYF
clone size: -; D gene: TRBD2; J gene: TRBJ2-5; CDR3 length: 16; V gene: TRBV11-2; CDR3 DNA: TGTGCCAGCAGCTTAGATCTCGGGGGGGGCCAAGAGACCCAGTACTTC; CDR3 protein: CASSLDLGGGQETQYF
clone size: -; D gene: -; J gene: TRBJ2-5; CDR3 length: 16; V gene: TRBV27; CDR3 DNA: TGTGCCAGCAGTTTATCAGTGGCCAGGGCGAGAGAGACCCAGTACTTC; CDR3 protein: CASSLSVARARETQYF
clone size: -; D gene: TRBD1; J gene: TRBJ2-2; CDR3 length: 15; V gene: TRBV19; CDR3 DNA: TGTGCCAGTGCCTCCGGGACAGGGAACACCGGGGAGCTGTTTTTT; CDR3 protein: CASASGTGNTGELFF
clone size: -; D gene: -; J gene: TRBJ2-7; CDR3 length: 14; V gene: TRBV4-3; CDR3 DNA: TGCGCCAGCAGCCAGGGGGCCTTGACGGCCGAGCAGTACTTC; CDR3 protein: CASSQGALTAEQYF
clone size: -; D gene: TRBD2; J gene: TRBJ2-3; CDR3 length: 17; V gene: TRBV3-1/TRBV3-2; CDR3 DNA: TGTGCCAGCAGCCAAGGGGGGCTAGCGGGGAGCGCAGATACGCAGTATTTT; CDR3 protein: CASSQGGLAGSADTQYF
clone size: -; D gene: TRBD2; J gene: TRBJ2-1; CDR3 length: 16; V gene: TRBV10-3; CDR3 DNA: TGTGCCATCAGTGAAGGGGGACTAGCGGGGACCAATGAGCAGTTCTTC; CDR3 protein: CAISEGGLAGTNEQFF
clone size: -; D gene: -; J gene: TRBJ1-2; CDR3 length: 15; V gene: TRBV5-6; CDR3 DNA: TGTGCCAGCAGCTTGGCCGGGACTCCTCGCTATGGCTACACCTTC; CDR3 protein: CASSLAGTPRYGYTF
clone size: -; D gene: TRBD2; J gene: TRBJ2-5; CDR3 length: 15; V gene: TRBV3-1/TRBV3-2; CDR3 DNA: TGTGCCAGCAGCTGGAGCGGGGGGGCGTACGAGACCCAGTACTTC; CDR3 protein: CASSWSGGAYETQYF
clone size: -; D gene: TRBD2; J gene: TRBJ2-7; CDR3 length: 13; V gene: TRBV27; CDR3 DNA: TGTGCCAGCAGGACTAGCGTACCCTACGAGCAGTACTTC; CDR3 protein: CASRTSVPYEQYF
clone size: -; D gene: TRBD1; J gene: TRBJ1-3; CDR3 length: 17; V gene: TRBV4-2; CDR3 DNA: TGTGCCAGCAGCCAGAGGACAGGGGCCTTCTCTGGAAACACCATATATTTT; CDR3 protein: CASSQRTGAFSGNTIYF